This TCR beta chain was sequenced during a study of T cell repertoires in cytomegalovirus infection. Study summary: Matching HLA type and CMV infection were both indicated by public TCR beta signatures.

Study findings and constraints: HLA-C-restricted CMV-specific TCR beta clonotypes prevailed in the ex vivo response. Summed public TCR beta family frequency identified CMV carriers bearing the relevant HLA.

Using its own MiXCR run on the reads, TCRdb lists one record per CDR3 protein. The table shows around 800,000 distinct CDR3 sequences, with around a third occurring only once. Turning to this clonotype: Its antigen is as yet unknown.

The CDR3 extends over 17 amino acids. The V gene's germline CDR1 is DFQATT and CDR2 SNEGSKA (reference sequence). The J segment lost 0 bases and the V segment lost 0 bases, leaving 7 bases of the junction unmatched. Source: cultured CD8+ T cells from PBMCs, taken from culture after CMV antigen stimulation. This chain links TRBV20-1 with TRBJ2-1, with 8 bases matching TRBD2. This clonotype was sampled from a human donor in good health (CMV status not recorded). Some clones in this sample may be carry-over from other donors' samples. The DNA for the CDR3 is TGCAGTGCTAGAGATTCGGAGCGGGGGAGCTCCTACAATGAGCAGTTCTTC. The encoded protein is CSARDSERGSSYNEQFF.